These 25 T cell receptor beta chains originate from one sample sequenced in a study of T-cell reconstitution after alpha-beta-depleted transplantation in children. A library of TCRbeta sequences, prepared with unique molecular identifiers, was generated. Each CDR3 protein is one row after TCRdb ran MiXCR on the PCR reads. This repertoire shows about 250,000 distinct CDR3 sequences, about 24% found once; its top ten account for 4% to 6%. The sample consisted of PBMCs, mostly from graft donor cells, taken 360 days after TCRalphabeta/CD19-depleted stem cell transplant. These receptor sequences come from a female patient aged 2 to 10 who had a stem cell transplant for congenital amegakaryocytic thrombocytopenia, so the T cells may come from the graft donor.

This clonotype was recorded a few times. The V call is TRBV12-3 or TRBV12-4, the J call TRBJ2-1, with TRBD2 identical over 11 bases. The V segment lost 5 bases and the J segment 4 bases; nucleotides outside the gene matches: 4. This CDR3 has 15 amino acids. CDR3 loop: CASSTIAGGYNEQFF. The CDR3 nucleotides read TGTGCCAGCAGTACTATAGCGGGGGGGTACAATGAGCAGTTCTTC.

This clonotype was seen a handful of times. This chain connects TRBV6-1 to TRBJ2-7; TRBD1 matches at 7 bases. The CDR3 runs 15 residues. Looked up from germline, CDR1 is MNHNS and CDR2 is SASEGT. The trim removed 8 bases at V and 5 bases at J, leaving 15 bases unmatched. The CDR3 DNA reads TGTGCCAGCGTCAGTAACAGGGGTGTTAACAACGAGCAGTACTTC. Amino acids: CASVSNRGVNNEQYF.

This clonotype has more than one count but fewer than ten. The chain recombines TRBV20-1 with TRBJ2-3, with 11 bases aligning to TRBD1. The germline V gene has CDR1 DFQATT and CDR2 SNEGSKA (reference sequence). Unmatched junction bases numbered 7, after V lost 3 bases and J lost 5 bases. The CDR3 consists of 15 residues. DNA of the CDR3: TGCAGTGCTAGGGACAGGGGGCGTTTGAGAGATACGCAGTATTTT. Its translation is CSARDRGRLRDTQYF.

The chain couples TRBV7-2 to TRBJ2-7; D may correspond to TRBD1 or TRBD2 (5 bases each). From germline, CDR1 is SGHTA and CDR2 FQGNSA. V was pared by 1 base and J by 5 bases, with 15 bases between. The CDR3 length is 15 residues. CDR3 bases: TGTGCCAGCAGCTTAGAATGGGGGTGGCGGCACGAGCAGTACTTC. Encoded protein: CASSLEWGWRHEQYF.

The chain uses TRBV5-1 and TRBJ2-2; the D is unclear. V lost 4 bases to trimming and J lost 1 base, with 8 bases between them. The CDR3 consists of 14 residues. Germline V gene sequence: CDR1 SGHRS, CDR2 YFSETQ. The chain's CDR3 is CASSPSLNTGELFF. CDR3 coding DNA: TGCGCCAGCAGCCCGTCTTTGAACACCGGGGAGCTGTTTTTT.

This clonotype was detected a few times. The CDR3 DNA reads TGCAGTGCTAGCAGCTCCTACAATGAGCAGTTCTTC. Translated, it gives CSASSSYNEQFF. This sequence joins TRBV20-1 and TRBJ2-1, with D hard to call. The CDR3 is 12 residues long. Per the germline V gene, CDR1 is DFQATT and CDR2 is SNEGSKA (reference sequence). Trimming left V 3 bases short and J 0 bases short, with 3 bases between.

V usage is TRBV6-1 and J usage is TRBJ2-1; 9 bases are shared with TRBD2. CDR3 length equals 16 residues. CDR1 is MNHNS and CDR2 is SASEGT in the germline V gene. J gave up 1 base and V 6 bases, and 7 bases lay outside the gene matches. CDR3 sequence reads: CASRHHSGRSYNEQFF. The CDR3 DNA reads as TGTGCCAGCAGGCATCATAGCGGGAGATCCTACAATGAGCAGTTCTTC.

To note about this clonotype: One base away lies a much larger clone, so this may be a sequencing read error. The rearrangement joins TRBV12-3 or TRBV12-4 to TRBJ2-1; 8 nucleotides agree with TRBD2. The CDR3 length is 14 residues. CDR3 DNA: TGTGCCATCAGTTTTTTCCAGCGGGGGTATGAGCAGTTCTTC. Translating it yields CAISFFQRGYEQFF.

This clonotype was observed a few times. V gene TRBV15 combines with J gene TRBJ2-3; TRBD1 matches at 7 bases. The CDR3 contains 14 residues. The V segment lost 3 bases and the J segment 2 bases; nucleotides outside the gene matches: 2. Germline CDR1 and CDR2: LNHNV and YYDKDF (reference sequence). For the CDR3, the DNA is TGTGCCACCAGCAGTGGACAGGCCACAGATACGCAGTATTTT. It codes for CATSSGQATDTQYF.

This sequence joins TRBV7-9 and TRBJ1-1; no firm D call. Trimming removed 1 base from V and 1 base from J, with 10 bases in between. CDR1 SEHNR and CDR2 FQNEAQ come from the germline V gene (reference sequence). CDR3 size: 15 residues. The CDR3 region has the DNA TGTGCCAGCAGCTTAGACGTACGGCGGAACACTGAAGCTTTCTTT. Amino acids: CASSLDVRRNTEAFF.

This sequence joins TRBV20-1 and TRBJ2-3; 12 positions match TRBD2. Per the germline V gene, CDR1 is DFQATT and CDR2 is SNEGSKA (reference sequence). The CDR3 is made up of 15 amino acids. J lost 1 base, V lost 6 bases, and 5 bases had no gene match. CDR3 in amino acids: CSAARLAGGTDTQYF. The CDR3 DNA is TGCAGTGCGGCCCGACTAGCGGGAGGCACAGATACGCAGTATTTT.

There are a few counts of this clonotype. The rearrangement links TRBV5-4 to TRBJ2-5; D ambiguous. The CDR3 totals 14 residues. Trimming shortened V by 1 base and J by 5 bases, and 12 bases separated the two germline ends. The germline V gene encodes CDR1 SGHNT and CDR2 YYREEE (reference sequence). As DNA, the CDR3 is TGTGCCAGCAGCTTGCTGGACGTGGACGAGACCCAGTACTTC. Protein sequence: CASSLLDVDETQYF.

The chain employs TRBV5-5 and TRBJ2-7; D gene uncertain. The CDR3 is 15 amino acids. CDR1 is SGHKS and CDR2 is YYEKEE in the germline V gene (reference sequence). V was pared by 2 bases and J by 2 bases, with 14 bases between. CDR3 bases: TGTGCCAGCAGCTTCGCCGGCCGCAAGGCCTACGAGCAGTACTTC. Residues: CASSFAGRKAYEQYF.

This clonotype appeared a few times. The chain couples TRBV11-2 to TRBJ2-1; TRBD2 agrees at 9 bases. V shed 0 bases and J 2 bases; nucleotides not matched to a gene: 11. Per germline, CDR1 SGHAT and CDR2 FQNNGV. The CDR3 is made up of 19 amino acids. The CDR3 DNA reads TGTGCCAGCAGCTTAGAGCGGACTGGCGGGAGGGCCACCTACAATGAGCAGTTCTTC. Translated, it gives CASSLERTGGRATYNEQFF. The variable domain in full, with the rest retrieved from reference TRBV11-2 and TRBJ2-1, is EAGVAQSPRYKIIEKRQSVAFWCNPISGHATLYWYQQILGQGPKLLIQFQNNGVVDDSQLPKDRFSAERLKGVDSTLKIQPAKLEDSAVYLCASSLERTGGRATYNEQFFGPGTRLTVL.

The rearrangement joins TRBV7-6 to TRBJ2-1; D may be TRBD2 (6 bases). There are 17 residues in the CDR3. Trimming left V 3 bases short and J 8 bases short, with 23 bases between. The germline gives CDR1 SGHVS, CDR2 FNYEAQ. The CDR3 is CASSFGRGGVIYYEQFF. The DNA of the CDR3 is TGTGCCAGCAGCTTTGGAAGAGGCGGGGTGATTTACTATGAGCAGTTCTTC.

This clonotype was recorded a few times. The J gene is TRBJ2-2, the V gene TRBV20-1, with a possible D match to TRBD2 (5 bases). Germline V gene lookup returns CDR1 DFQATT and CDR2 SNEGSKA (reference sequence). The CDR3 is made up of 13 amino acids. V lost 5 bases and J 1 base, leaving 8 bases between the germline ends. The CDR3 sequence: CSASAGNTGELFF. The CDR3 DNA is TGCAGTGCTTCGGCGGGGAACACCGGGGAGCTGTTTTTT.

The chain carries TRBV21-1 and TRBJ2-2; TRBD2 is the table's D call, not checked against the DNA. TRBV21-1 is given as a pseudogene. This CDR3 has 20 amino acids. The CDR3 DNA reads TGTGCCAGCAGCAAAGAACCACCTTCCCCTAGCGGGAGGCCCACCGGGGAGCTGTTTTTT. It is translated as CASSKEPPSPSGRPTGELFF.

This sequence joins TRBV7-9 and TRBJ2-3; the match to TRBD1 covers 9 bases. The length of the CDR3 is 15 residues. CDR1 is SEHNR, CDR2 FQNEAQ, per germline (reference sequence). Trimming at V came to 5 bases and at J to 3 bases, leaving 6 bases not matched to a gene. In nucleotides, the CDR3 is TGTGCCAGCAGCCGAGGGACAGGGAGGACAGATACGCAGTATTTT. It translates to CASSRGTGRTDTQYF.

The gene calls are TRBV6-5 and TRBJ2-7; 8 bases are a match to TRBD2. Losses at the gene ends were 1 base for V and 6 bases for J; bases not matched to a gene: 8. The CDR3 sequence is 15 residues long. Germline loops: CDR1 MNHEY, CDR2 SVGAGI. The CDR3 DNA sequence: TGTGCCAGCAGTTACTTCGGGACTAGTCTCTCCGAGCAGTACTTC. Translating gives CASSYFGTSLSEQYF.

In this sample, this clonotype turned up many times. An end of the junction does not agree with germline; a read error may underlie this. The V call is TRBV4-1, the J call TRBJ2-1; the match to TRBD2 covers 8 bases. There are 15 residues in the CDR3. The germline V gene encodes CDR1 MGHRA and CDR2 YSYEKL. The chain's CDR3 is CASSKNLGGLDPSKF. CDR3 bases: TGCGCCAGCAGCAAGAACCTAGGGGGACTAGACCCTTCGAAATTC.

The chain is built from TRBV25-1 and TRBJ2-4, with D possibly TRBD2 on 5 matching bases. Trimming took off 4 bases at V and 0 bases at J, with 13 bases between the two ends. CDR1 and CDR2 (germline): MGHDK, SYGVNS. This CDR3 comprises 16 residues. The CDR3, as DNA: TGTGCCAGCAGTGGGTCGGGGAAAATAGCCAAAAACATTCAGTACTTC. Protein product: CASSGSGKIAKNIQYF. The complete variable domain, with remaining parts taken from reference TRBV25-1 and TRBJ2-4, reads EADIYQTPRYLVIGTGKKITLECSQTMGHDKMYWYQQDPGMELHLIHYSYGVNSTEKGDLSSESTVSRIRTEHFPLTLESARPSHTSQYLCASSGSGKIAKNIQYFGAGTRLSVL.

This clonotype was observed many times. This rearrangement joins TRBV5-1 to TRBJ2-5, with D possibly matching TRBD2 (6 bases). V lost 2 bases and J 5 bases, leaving 13 bases between the germline ends. The V gene's germline CDR1 is SGHRS and CDR2 YFSETQ. The CDR3 runs 14 residues. CDR3 nucleotides: TGCGCCAGCAGCTTCGGATCGGAGGGGGAGACCCAGTACTTC. Amino acid sequence: CASSFGSEGETQYF.

The V and J genes are TRBV9 and TRBJ1-1; possibly TRBD1 for D (6 bases). The CDR3 has 15 amino acids. The V and J ends lost 2 bases and 4 bases respectively, with 15 bases between them. CDR1 and CDR2 from the germline V gene are SGDLS and YYNGEE. The CDR3, as DNA: TGTGCCAGCAGCGTTGAAGGGGGATTCGGCACTGAAGCTTTCTTT. Encoded protein: CASSVEGGFGTEAFF.

The chain combines TRBV27 with TRBJ2-1; TRBD1 might be the D (6 bases). Trimming took 7 bases from V and 5 from J, leaving 12 bases between them. Germline values: CDR1 MNHEY, CDR2 SMNVEV (reference sequence). This CDR3 comprises 13 residues. CDR3 protein: CASNKRQDNEQFF. DNA of the CDR3: TGTGCCAGCAACAAAAGACAGGACAATGAGCAGTTCTTC.

This clonotype was recorded only once. The rearrangement links TRBV20-1 to TRBJ2-7; 10 bases align to TRBD1. The trim removed 0 bases at V and 5 bases at J, leaving 10 bases unmatched. Germline values: CDR1 DFQATT, CDR2 SNEGSKA (reference sequence). This CDR3 has 16 amino acids. The DNA of the CDR3 is TGCAGTGCTAGAGATTTTAGGGACAGGGGTGTGGACGAGCAGTACTTC. It codes for CSARDFRDRGVDEQYF.